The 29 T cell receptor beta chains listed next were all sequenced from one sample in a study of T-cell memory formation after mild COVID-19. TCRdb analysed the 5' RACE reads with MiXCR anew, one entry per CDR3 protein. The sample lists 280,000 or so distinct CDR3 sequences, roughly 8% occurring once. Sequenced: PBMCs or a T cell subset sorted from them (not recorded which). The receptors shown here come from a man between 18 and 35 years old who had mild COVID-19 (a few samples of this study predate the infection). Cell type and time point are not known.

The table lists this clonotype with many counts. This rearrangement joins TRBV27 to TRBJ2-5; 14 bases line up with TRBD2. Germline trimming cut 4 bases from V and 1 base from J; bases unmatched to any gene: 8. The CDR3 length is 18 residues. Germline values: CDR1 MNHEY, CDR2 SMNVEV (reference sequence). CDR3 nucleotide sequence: TGTGCCAGCAGTTCCGGGACTAGCGGGGGCCTCTTCCAAGAGACCCAGTACTTC. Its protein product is CASSSGTSGGLFQETQYF.

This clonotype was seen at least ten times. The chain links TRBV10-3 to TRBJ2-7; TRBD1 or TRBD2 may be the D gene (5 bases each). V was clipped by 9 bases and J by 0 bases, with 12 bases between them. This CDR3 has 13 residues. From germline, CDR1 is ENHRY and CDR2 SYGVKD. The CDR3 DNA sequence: TGTGCCATTTCCGGGACGGACTCCTACGAGCAGTACTTC. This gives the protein CAISGTDSYEQYF.

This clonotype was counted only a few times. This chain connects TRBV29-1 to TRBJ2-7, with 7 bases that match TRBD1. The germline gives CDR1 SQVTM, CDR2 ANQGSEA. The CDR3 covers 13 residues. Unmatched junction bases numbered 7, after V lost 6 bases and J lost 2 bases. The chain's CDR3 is CSVTPGGPYEQYF. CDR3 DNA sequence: TGCAGCGTAACACCAGGGGGTCCCTACGAGCAGTACTTC.

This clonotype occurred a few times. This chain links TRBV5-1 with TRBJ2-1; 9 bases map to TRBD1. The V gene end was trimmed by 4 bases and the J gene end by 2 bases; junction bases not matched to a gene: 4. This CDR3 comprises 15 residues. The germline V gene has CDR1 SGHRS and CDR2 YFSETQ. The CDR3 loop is CASSRGDRAYNEQFF. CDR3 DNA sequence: TGCGCCAGCAGCCGTGGGGACAGGGCCTACAATGAGCAGTTCTTC.

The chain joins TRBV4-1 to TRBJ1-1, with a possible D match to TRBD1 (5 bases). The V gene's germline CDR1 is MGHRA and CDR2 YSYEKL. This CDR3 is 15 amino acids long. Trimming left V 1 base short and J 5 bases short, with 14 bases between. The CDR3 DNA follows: TGCGCCAGCAGCCAAGCCCTAGGGGTAGGTACTGAAGCTTTCTTT. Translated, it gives CASSQALGVGTEAFF.

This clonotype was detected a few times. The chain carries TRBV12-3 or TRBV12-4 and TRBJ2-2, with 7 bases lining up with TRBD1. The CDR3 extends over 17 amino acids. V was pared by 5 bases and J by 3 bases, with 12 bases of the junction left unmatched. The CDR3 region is CASSDMITGTDTGELFF. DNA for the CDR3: TGTGCCAGCAGTGATATGATAACCGGGACAGACACCGGGGAGCTGTTTTTT.

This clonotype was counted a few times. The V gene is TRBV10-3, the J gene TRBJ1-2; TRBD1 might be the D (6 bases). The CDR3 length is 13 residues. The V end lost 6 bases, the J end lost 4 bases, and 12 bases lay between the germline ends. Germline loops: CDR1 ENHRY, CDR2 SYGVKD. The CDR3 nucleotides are TGTGCCATCAGCGAGGACAGAGGCTATGGCTACACCTTC. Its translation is CAISEDRGYGYTF.

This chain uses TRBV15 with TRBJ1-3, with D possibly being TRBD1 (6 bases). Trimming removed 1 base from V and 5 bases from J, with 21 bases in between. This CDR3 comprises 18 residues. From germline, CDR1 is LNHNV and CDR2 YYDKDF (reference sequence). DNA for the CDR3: TGTGCCACCAGCAGAGGCCGGGTGGGGGGGGGCTGGAGAAACACCATATATTTT. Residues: CATSRGRVGGGWRNTIYF.

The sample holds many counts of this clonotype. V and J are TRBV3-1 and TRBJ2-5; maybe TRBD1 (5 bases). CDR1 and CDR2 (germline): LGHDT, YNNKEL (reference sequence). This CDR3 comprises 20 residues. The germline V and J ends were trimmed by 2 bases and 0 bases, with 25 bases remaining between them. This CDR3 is CASSQYSFQDNHLYQETQYF. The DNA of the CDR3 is TGTGCCAGCAGCCAATACAGCTTCCAGGACAACCATTTGTACCAAGAGACCCAGTACTTC.

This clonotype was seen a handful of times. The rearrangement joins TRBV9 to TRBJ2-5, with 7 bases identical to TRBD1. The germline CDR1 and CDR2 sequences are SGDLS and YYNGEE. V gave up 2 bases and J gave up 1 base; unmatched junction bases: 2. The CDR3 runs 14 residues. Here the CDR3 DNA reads TGTGCCAGCAGCGTGGGGGACAGCCAAGAGACCCAGTACTTC. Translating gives CASSVGDSQETQYF.

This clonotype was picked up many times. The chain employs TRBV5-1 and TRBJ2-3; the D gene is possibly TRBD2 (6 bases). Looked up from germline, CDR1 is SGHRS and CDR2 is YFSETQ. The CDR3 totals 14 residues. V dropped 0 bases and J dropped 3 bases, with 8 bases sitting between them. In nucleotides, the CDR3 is TGCGCCAGCAGCTTGGTGGCGGGAACAGATACGCAGTATTTT. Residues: CASSLVAGTDTQYF. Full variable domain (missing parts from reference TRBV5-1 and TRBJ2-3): KAGVTQTPRYLIKTRGQQVTLSCSPISGHRSVSWYQQTPGQGLQFLFEYFSETQRNKGNFPGRFSGRQFSNSRSEMNVSTLELGDSALYLCASSLVAGTDTQYFGPGTRLTVL.

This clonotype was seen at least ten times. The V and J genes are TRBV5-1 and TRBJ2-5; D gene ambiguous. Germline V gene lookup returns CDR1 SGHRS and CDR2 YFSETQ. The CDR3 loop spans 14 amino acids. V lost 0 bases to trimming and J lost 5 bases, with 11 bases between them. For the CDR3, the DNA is TGCGCCAGCAGCTTGGTGGGTAGTAGTGAGACCCAGTACTTC. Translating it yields CASSLVGSSETQYF.

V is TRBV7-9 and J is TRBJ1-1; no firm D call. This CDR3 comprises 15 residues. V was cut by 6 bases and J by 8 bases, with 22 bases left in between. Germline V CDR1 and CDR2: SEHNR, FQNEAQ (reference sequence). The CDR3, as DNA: TGTGCCAGCAGTACAAAAAGCGACATCGAGAGAGAAGCTTTCTTT. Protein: CASSTKSDIEREAFF.

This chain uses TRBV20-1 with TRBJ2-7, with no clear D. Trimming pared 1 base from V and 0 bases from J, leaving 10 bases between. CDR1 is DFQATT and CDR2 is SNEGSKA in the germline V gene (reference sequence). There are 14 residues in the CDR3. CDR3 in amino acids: CSARGRHNSYEQYV. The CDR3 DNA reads TGCAGTGCTAGAGGCAGGCATAACTCCTACGAGCAGTACGTC.

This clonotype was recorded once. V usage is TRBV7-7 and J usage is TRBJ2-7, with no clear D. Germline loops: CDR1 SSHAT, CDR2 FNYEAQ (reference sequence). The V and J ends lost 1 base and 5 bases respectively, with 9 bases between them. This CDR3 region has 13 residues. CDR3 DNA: TGTGCCAGCAGCTTAGGGCAGGCGGACGAGCAGTACTTC. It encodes CASSLGQADEQYF.

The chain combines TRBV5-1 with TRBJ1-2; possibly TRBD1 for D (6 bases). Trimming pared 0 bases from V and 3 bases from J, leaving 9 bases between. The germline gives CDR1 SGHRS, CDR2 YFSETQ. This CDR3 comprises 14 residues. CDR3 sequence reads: CASSLATGHYGYTF. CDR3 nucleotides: TGCGCCAGCAGCTTGGCTACAGGGCACTATGGCTACACCTTC. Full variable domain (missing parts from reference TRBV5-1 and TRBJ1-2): KAGVTQTPRYLIKTRGQQVTLSCSPISGHRSVSWYQQTPGQGLQFLFEYFSETQRNKGNFPGRFSGRQFSNSRSEMNVSTLELGDSALYLCASSLATGHYGYTFGSGTRLTVV.

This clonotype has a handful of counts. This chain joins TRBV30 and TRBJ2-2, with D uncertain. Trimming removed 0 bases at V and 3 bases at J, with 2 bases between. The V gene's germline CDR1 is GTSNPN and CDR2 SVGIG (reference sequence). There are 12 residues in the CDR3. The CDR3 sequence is CAWSVYTGELFF. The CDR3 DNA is TGTGCCTGGAGTGTTTACACCGGGGAGCTGTTTTTT.

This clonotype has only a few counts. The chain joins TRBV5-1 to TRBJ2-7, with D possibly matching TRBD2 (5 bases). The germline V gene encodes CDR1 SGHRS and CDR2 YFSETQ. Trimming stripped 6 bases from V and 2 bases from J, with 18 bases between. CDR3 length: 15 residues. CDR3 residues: CASKTSGRDPYEQYF. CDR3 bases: TGCGCCAGCAAGACCTCCGGACGGGATCCCTACGAGCAGTACTTC.

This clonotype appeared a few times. The CDR3 here is CASSQGHSGNTEAFF. The CDR3 nucleotides are TGCGCCAGCAGCCAGGGGCATAGTGGGAACACTGAAGCTTTCTTT. The rearrangement uses TRBV4-1 and TRBJ1-1; a weak D match, TRBD1 (5 bases). Germline lookup yields CDR1 MGHRA and CDR2 YSYEKL. Trimming pared 3 bases from V and 1 base from J, leaving 12 bases between. CDR3 size: 15 residues.

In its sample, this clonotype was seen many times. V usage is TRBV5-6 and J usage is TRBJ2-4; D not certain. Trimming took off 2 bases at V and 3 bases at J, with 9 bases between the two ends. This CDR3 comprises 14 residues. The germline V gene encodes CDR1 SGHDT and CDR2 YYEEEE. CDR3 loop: CASSFAGGKNIQYF. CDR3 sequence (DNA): TGTGCCAGCAGCTTCGCAGGCGGCAAAAACATTCAGTACTTC.

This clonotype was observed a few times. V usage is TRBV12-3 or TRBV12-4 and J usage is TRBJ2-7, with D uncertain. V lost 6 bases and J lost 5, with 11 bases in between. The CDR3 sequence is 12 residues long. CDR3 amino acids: CASSQVRHEQYF. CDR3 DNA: TGTGCCAGCAGCCAAGTACGCCACGAGCAGTACTTC.

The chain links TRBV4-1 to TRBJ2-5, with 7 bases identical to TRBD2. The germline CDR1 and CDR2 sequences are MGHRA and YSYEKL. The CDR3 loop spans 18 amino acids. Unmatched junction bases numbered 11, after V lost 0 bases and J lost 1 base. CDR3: CASSQDRLAETIQETQYF. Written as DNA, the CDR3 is TGCGCCAGCAGCCAAGATCGGCTAGCGGAGACCATCCAAGAGACCCAGTACTTC.

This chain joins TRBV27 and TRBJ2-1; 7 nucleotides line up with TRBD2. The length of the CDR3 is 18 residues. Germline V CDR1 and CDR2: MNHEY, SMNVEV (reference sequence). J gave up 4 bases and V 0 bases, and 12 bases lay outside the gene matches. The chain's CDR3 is CASSLSVPSGYLYNEQFF. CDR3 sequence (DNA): TGTGCCAGCAGTTTATCGGTGCCTAGCGGATATCTATACAATGAGCAGTTCTTC.

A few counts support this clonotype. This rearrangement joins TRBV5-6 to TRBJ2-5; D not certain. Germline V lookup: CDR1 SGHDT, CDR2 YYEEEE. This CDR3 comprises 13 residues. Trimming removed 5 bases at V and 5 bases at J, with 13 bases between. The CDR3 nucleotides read TGTGCCAGCAGGCCAACTGAGGTTGAGACCCAGTACTTC. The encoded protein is CASRPTEVETQYF.

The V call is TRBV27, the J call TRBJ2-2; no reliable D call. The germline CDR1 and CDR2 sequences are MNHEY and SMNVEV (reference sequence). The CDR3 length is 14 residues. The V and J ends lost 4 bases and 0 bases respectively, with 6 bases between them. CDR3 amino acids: CASSSLANTGELFF. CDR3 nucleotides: TGTGCCAGCAGTTCCCTTGCGAACACCGGGGAGCTGTTTTTT.

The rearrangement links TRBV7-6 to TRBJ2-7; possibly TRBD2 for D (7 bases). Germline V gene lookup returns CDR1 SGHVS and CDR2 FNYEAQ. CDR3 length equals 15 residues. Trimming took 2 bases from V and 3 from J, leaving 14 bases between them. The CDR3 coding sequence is TGTGCCAGCAGCTTAACGGGGGGCCCCAGCTACGAGCAGTACGTC. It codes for CASSLTGGPSYEQYV.

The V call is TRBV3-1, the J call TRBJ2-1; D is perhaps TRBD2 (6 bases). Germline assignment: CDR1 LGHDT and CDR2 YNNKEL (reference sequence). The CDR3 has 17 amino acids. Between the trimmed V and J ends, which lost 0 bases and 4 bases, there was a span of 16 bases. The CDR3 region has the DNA TGTGCCAGCAGCCAAGAAAACTTCGGGGGAGATTACAATGAGCAGTTCTTC. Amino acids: CASSQENFGGDYNEQFF.

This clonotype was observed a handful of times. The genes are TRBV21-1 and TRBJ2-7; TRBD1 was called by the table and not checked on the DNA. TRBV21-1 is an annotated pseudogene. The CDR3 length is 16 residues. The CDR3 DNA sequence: TGTGCCAGCAGCAAAGTATGGACAGGGGGCTCCTACGAGCAGTACGTC. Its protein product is CASSKVWTGGSYEQYV.

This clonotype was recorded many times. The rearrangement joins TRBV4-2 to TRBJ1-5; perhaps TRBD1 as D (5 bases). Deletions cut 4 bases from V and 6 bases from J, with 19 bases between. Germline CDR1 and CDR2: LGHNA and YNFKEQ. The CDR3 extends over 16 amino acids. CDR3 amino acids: CASSLAFQGSGQPQHF. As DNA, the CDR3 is TGTGCCAGCAGCCTGGCTTTCCAGGGATCAGGTCAGCCCCAGCATTTT.